The T cell receptor beta chain described here comes from a study of identical twins. This clonotype was seen a handful of times. Germline V gene sequence: CDR1 MNHEY, CDR2 SVGEGT. The CDR3 covers 15 residues. Trimming stripped 6 bases from V and 4 bases from J, with 18 bases between. TCRdb called the 5' RACE reads again in MiXCR, with one record for every CDR3 protein. Among 600,000 to 800,000 distinct CDR3 sequences listed, 21% were seen once. Another study also made use of these data, one on T cells expressing NK-cell markers.

The sequencing input was PBMCs. The receptor comes from a woman under 30 in good health. The rearrangement uses TRBV6-2 or TRBV6-3 and TRBJ2-5, with D perhaps matching TRBD1 or TRBD2 (5 bases each). Written as DNA, the CDR3 is TGTGCCAGCAGCCTCCGACTGAGAGGGGCAGAGACCCAGTACTTC. It encodes CASSLRLRGAETQYF.